Listed here are 4 T cell receptor beta chains from one sample, sequenced in a study of prognosis after radiotherapy for stage I lung cancer. From genomic DNA, two-round multiplex PCR was used to amplify TCR beta CDR3. Gene-specific TRBV and TRBJ primers were used in PCR round one. TCRdb reanalysed the multiplex PCR reads using MiXCR and keeps one entry per CDR3 protein. The sample records 30,000 to 40,000 distinct CDR3 sequences, under 40% being singletons. Sequencing used PBMCs, obtained before or after stereotactic body radiation therapy (not recorded which). These receptors originate from a donor over 45 with non-small cell lung cancer.

This sequence joins TRBV28 and TRBJ2-3; 8 nucleotides align to TRBD2. The trim removed 6 bases at V and 0 bases at J, leaving 20 bases unmatched. This CDR3 is 20 amino acids long. The germline V gene encodes CDR1 MDHEN and CDR2 SYDVKM. The CDR3 loop is CASRRASGIAGLKSTDTQYF. The CDR3 bases are TGTGCCAGCAGAAGAGCAAGTGGTATAGCGGGGCTAAAAAGCACAGATACGCAGTATTTT.

This clonotype was recorded at least ten times. The V gene is TRBV27, the J gene TRBJ2-7, with TRBD2 identical over 7 bases. J was trimmed by 0 bases and V by 4 bases; bases with no gene match: 6. The CDR3 consists of 15 residues. In germline, CDR1 is MNHEY, CDR2 SMNVEV (reference sequence). The CDR3 here is CASSSWEGSSYEQYF. CDR3 sequence (DNA): TGTGCCAGCAGTTCCTGGGAGGGGAGCTCCTACGAGCAGTACTTC.

This clonotype was counted many times. CDR3 DNA: TGTGCCAGCAGTGTTCGACATAACTCCTACGAGCAGTACTTC. Protein product: CASSVRHNSYEQYF. The chain employs TRBV6-1 and TRBJ2-7; D remains ambiguous. The V gene lost 4 bases and the J gene lost 0 bases, with 10 bases spanning the gap. The germline V gene has CDR1 MNHNS and CDR2 SASEGT. The CDR3 consists of 14 residues.

Points on this clonotype: This may be a read error, as it is one base from a much larger clone. V gene TRBV14 combines with J gene TRBJ2-2; D gene ambiguous. The CDR3 extends over 13 amino acids. Germline assignment: CDR1 SGHDN and CDR2 FVKESK. In DNA, the CDR3 is TGTGCCAGCAGCCGCCTAAACACCGTGGAGCTGTTTTTT. Translation gives CASSRLNTVELFF.